The clone carrying this T cell receptor (beta chain) was counted only a few times. Antigen unknown. The data originate from a study of beta chain features in type 1 diabetes. The study's findings and limits: Shorter TCRB CDR3s, moderately but significantly so, marked every one of the four CD4+ subsets in Type 1 diabetes patients.

The authors reverse transcribed all of the isolated RNA, so sequencing captured expressed TCRB transcripts. Assay used: immunoSEQ multiplex PCR; TCRdb lists only in-frame clones, some missing. The sample consists of 200,000 to 300,000 clones, approximately 14% of them appearing once. The sequence was obtained from a man aged 25 to 40 with type 1 diabetes. The sample was naive CD4+ T cells from blood.

DNA of the CDR3: TGCGCCAGCAGACGCACAGGGAATTCGAACACCGGGGAGCTGTTTTTT. As protein: CASRRTGNSNTGELFF. V is TRBV5-1 and J is TRBJ2-2, with D perhaps matching TRBD1 (6 bases). The V end was cut by 5 bases, the J end by 0 bases, with 14 bases between. Germline assignment: CDR1 SGHRS and CDR2 YFSETQ. This CDR3 is built from 16 residues.